The sequence of this T cell receptor (beta chain) was determined in a study of post-analysis software for immune sequencing data. Regarding the study as a whole: Elevated frequency relative to controls characterized several TRBV segments in patients, TRBV5-6, TRBV5-1 and TRBV20-1 among them.

TCR beta libraries were prepared from cDNA with unique molecular identifiers. TCRdb used MiXCR to reprocess the PCR reads, holding one entry per CDR3 protein. Counted here are 600,000 to 700,000 distinct CDR3 sequences, approximately 59% occurring once; the ten biggest clones make up approximately 10%. The CDR3 is made up of 14 amino acids. V dropped 4 bases and J dropped 3 bases, with 10 bases sitting between them. CDR1 is MNHNY, CDR2 SVGAGI, per germline (reference sequence). This clonotype was detected only a few times. Its antigen is currently unknown. The sequencing sample was made of blood. The TCR was taken from a girl aged 2 to 10 with multiple sclerosis. The chain has TRBV6-6 and TRBJ1-5; D is uncertain. CDR3 in amino acids: CASSSSTDNQPQHF. The CDR3 nucleotides read TGTGCCAGCAGTTCGTCCACCGACAATCAGCCCCAGCATTTT.